This T cell receptor (beta chain) was documented in a study of T-cell reconstitution after alpha-beta-depleted transplantation in children. Unique molecular identifiers were incorporated into the prepared TCRbeta library. TCRdb reprocessed the PCR reads with MiXCR, giving one entry per CDR3 protein. This table holds some 240,000 distinct CDR3 sequences, 9.7% found once. This clonotype occurred many times. This CDR3 region has 13 residues. V gave up 3 bases and J gave up 8 bases, with 11 bases separating them. The source of this sequence is a human donor who donated a stem cell graft to a child with SCID. The source material was PBMCs from the stem cell graft donor, sampled from the stem cell graft. This rearrangement joins TRBV12-3 or TRBV12-4 to TRBJ2-1, with D perhaps given as TRBD1 or TRBD2 (6 bases each). CDR3 residues: CASSFRGAHEQFF. In nucleotides, the CDR3 is TGTGCCAGCAGTTTTAGGGGGGCCCATGAGCAGTTCTTC.